One T cell receptor (beta chain) is described in this entry. The antigen remains undetermined. Generated by immunoSEQ multiplex PCR, the TCRdb table keeps only in-frame clones and is missing some. Among a few hundred thousand clones listed, 83% were seen once. This sample is drawn from a study of Ad26.COV2.S vaccination and SARS-CoV-2 variants. Across the study: The Ad26.COV2.S arm of the COV1001 trial was where the donor was placed. Doses of Ad26.COV2.S were injected into muscle once or twice, 56 days apart.

V was clipped by 1 base and J by 2 bases, with 3 bases between them. This CDR3 comprises 13 residues. Germline CDR1 KGHSH, CDR2 LQKENI. Study-level results: The TCR-based breadth and depth measures might underestimate overall T cell responses.

Treatment: about 20 received Ad26.COV2.S at low or high dose, single or two shots; several received placebo; per-sample allocation not given. Specimens were obtained on day 63 following the first vaccine or placebo injection. As its vector, the vaccine had Ad26, which expressed Wuhan-strain SARS-CoV-2 spike. The starting material was peripheral blood, obtained in a trial of Ad26.COV2.S vaccine versus placebo. The chain uses TRBV18 and TRBJ1-3; no clear D gene. The source of this sequence is a person between 18 and 65 years old who received the Ad26.COV2.S COVID-19 vaccine or a placebo. This CDR3 reads CASSPLPGNTIYF. The CDR3 nucleotides are TGTGCCAGCTCACCACTCCCTGGAAACACCATATATTTT. Filled out from reference TRBV18 and TRBJ1-3, the complete variable domain reads NAGVMQNPRHLVRRRGQEARLRCSPMKGHSHVYWYRQLPEEGLKFMVYLQKENIIDESGMPKERFSAEFPKEGPSILRIQQVVRGDSAAYFCASSPLPGNTIYFGEGSWLTVV.